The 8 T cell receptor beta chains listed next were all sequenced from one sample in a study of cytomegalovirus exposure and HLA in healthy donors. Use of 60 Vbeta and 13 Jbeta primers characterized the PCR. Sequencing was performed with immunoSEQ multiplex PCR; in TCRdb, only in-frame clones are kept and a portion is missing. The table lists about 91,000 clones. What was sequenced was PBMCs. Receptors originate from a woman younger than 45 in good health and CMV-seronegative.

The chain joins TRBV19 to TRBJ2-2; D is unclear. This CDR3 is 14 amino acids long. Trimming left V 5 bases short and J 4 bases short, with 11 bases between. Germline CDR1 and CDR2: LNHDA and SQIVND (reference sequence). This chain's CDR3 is CASSHQISTGELFF. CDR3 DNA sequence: TGTGCCAGTAGTCATCAGATATCCACCGGGGAGCTGTTTTTT.

This chain's CDR3 is CASRPVGRSANQPQHF. In nucleotides, the CDR3 is TGTGCCAGCAGACCCGTTGGCAGAAGTGCAAATCAGCCCCAGCATTTT. V gene TRBV28 combines with J gene TRBJ1-5; D gene uncertain. Trimming took 6 bases from V and 4 from J, leaving 19 bases between them. Germline V gene lookup returns CDR1 MDHEN and CDR2 SYDVKM. This CDR3 contains 16 residues.

CDR3 coding DNA: TGTGCCAGCAGCTTAGCTCCCAGGGGCAAACAAGAGACCCAGTACTTC. Translating it yields CASSLAPRGKQETQYF. This chain joins TRBV11-2 and TRBJ2-5, with D possibly matching TRBD1 (6 bases). The ends were cut back, 1 base at V and 2 bases at J, with 14 bases in the middle. CDR3 length equals 16 residues. Germline loops: CDR1 SGHAT, CDR2 FQNNGV.

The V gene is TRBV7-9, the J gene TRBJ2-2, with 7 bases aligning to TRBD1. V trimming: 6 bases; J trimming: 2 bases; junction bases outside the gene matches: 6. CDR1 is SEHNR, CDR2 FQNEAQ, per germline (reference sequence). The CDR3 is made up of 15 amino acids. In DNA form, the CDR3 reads TGTGCCAGCAGTGGGACAGTCTTCAACACCGGGGAGCTGTTTTTT. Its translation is CASSGTVFNTGELFF.

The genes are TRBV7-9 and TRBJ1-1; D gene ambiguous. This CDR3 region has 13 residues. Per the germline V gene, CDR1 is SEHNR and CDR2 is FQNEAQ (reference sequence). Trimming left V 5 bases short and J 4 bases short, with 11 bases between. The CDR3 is CASSQVEGTEAFF. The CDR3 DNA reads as TGTGCCAGCAGCCAAGTCGAGGGCACTGAAGCTTTCTTT.

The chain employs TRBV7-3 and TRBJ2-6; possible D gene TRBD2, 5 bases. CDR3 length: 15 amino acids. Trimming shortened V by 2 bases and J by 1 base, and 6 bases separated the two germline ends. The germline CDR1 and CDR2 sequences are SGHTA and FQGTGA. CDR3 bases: TGTGCCAGCAGCTTATCGGGGTCTGGGGCCAACGTCCTGACTTTC. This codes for CASSLSGSGANVLTF.

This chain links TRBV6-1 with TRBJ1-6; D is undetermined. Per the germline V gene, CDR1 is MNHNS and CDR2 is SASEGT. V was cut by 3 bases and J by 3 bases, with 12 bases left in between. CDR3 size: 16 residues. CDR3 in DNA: TGTGCCAGCAGTGACAAATGGCCGATCTATAATTCACCCCTCCACTTT. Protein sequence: CASSDKWPIYNSPLHF.

The CDR3 coding sequence is TGTGCCAGCAGGTACTCCGGGTCGGCCTACGAGCAGTACTTC. Encoded protein: CASRYSGSAYEQYF. The chain carries TRBV5-6 and TRBJ2-7; unclear D gene. Germline V gene lookup returns CDR1 SGHDT and CDR2 YYEEEE. V was shortened by 5 bases and J by 2 bases, with 14 bases between the two germline ends. This CDR3 comprises 14 residues.